The 13 T cell receptor beta chains listed next were all sequenced from one sample in a study of blood T cell repertoires in COVID-19. Using immunoSEQ multiplex PCR, the repertoire was profiled, and TCRdb retains in-frame clones only, with some absent. Among around 220,000 clones listed, 86% were seen once. The sequencing input was peripheral blood. These receptors originate from a man in his fifties with acute or convalescent COVID-19.

A few counts support this clone. The same CDR3 also results from other DNA sequences found in this sample. The CDR3 DNA reads as TGTGCCAGCAGCCCGACAGGTGGCAATCAGCCCCAGCATTTT. It yields the protein CASSPTGGNQPQHF. This rearrangement joins TRBV7-9 to TRBJ1-5; possibly TRBD1 for D (6 bases). Germline CDR1 reads SEHNR; CDR2 reads FQNEAQ (reference sequence). Between the trimmed V and J ends, which lost 5 bases and 2 bases, there was a span of 10 bases. The length of the CDR3 is 14 residues.

This chain uses TRBV5-4 with TRBJ2-5; TRBD1 matches 11 bases. The V and J ends lost 1 base and 2 bases, in that order; junction bases with no gene match: 1. Germline V CDR1 and CDR2: SGHNT, YYREEE (reference sequence). The CDR3 totals 15 residues. DNA of the CDR3: TGTGCCAGCAGCTTGCGGGACAGGGGGCAAGAGACCCAGTACTTC. Protein: CASSLRDRGQETQYF.

The rearrangement uses TRBV29-1 and TRBJ2-1; the D gene is possibly TRBD2 (5 bases). The V end lost 4 bases, the J end lost 3 bases, and 13 bases lay between the germline ends. CDR3 length: 14 amino acids. Germline loops: CDR1 SQVTM, CDR2 ANQGSEA. In DNA, the CDR3 is TGCAGCGTTGTGCGGGCTTCGGGCTACAATGAGCAGTTCTTC. Amino acids: CSVVRASGYNEQFF.

The genes are TRBV2 and TRBJ1-5; D ambiguous. Germline CDR1 reads SNHLY; CDR2 reads FYNNEI. This CDR3 is 14 amino acids long. Trimming pared 4 bases from V and 1 base from J, leaving 8 bases between. In nucleotides, the CDR3 is TGTGCCAGCAGTGGGGTACAGAGCAATCAGCCCCAGCATTTT. Translating gives CASSGVQSNQPQHF.

The chain couples TRBV4-1 to TRBJ1-5; D not certain. Trimming left V 1 base short and J 1 base short, with 11 bases between. The CDR3 length is 16 residues. Germline-derived CDR1 and CDR2 are MGHRA and YSYEKL. The CDR3 DNA sequence: TGCGCCAGCAGCCAAGGTGAGGGAGGCAGCAATCAGCCCCAGCATTTT. This gives the protein CASSQGEGGSNQPQHF.

This sequence joins TRBV5-1 and TRBJ1-1, with TRBD1 as a possible D gene (6 bases). CDR1 SGHRS and CDR2 YFSETQ come from the germline V gene. CDR3 size: 16 residues. Between the trimmed V and J ends, which lost 3 bases and 1 base, there was a span of 16 bases. CDR3 protein: CASSYSLQGKNTEAFF. CDR3 bases: TGCGCCAGCAGCTATTCACTACAGGGCAAGAACACTGAAGCTTTCTTT.

The CDR3 loop is CASSLEGDRGRLGKNIQYF. In DNA, the CDR3 is TGCGCCAGCAGCCTGGAGGGGGACAGGGGGCGATTGGGCAAAAACATTCAGTACTTC. V gene TRBV5-1 combines with J gene TRBJ2-4, with 12 bases aligning to TRBD1. The junction had 14 bases not matched to a gene; V was cut back by 4 bases and J by 3 bases. This CDR3 contains 19 residues. Per germline, CDR1 SGHRS and CDR2 YFSETQ.

The chain links TRBV10-2 to TRBJ1-6; 8 bases agree with TRBD1. The CDR3 length is 14 residues. The V gene's germline CDR1 is WSHSY and CDR2 SAAADI. The J segment lost 10 bases and the V segment lost 5 bases, leaving 7 bases of the junction unmatched. Here the CDR3 DNA reads TGCGCCAGCAGTCCCGACAGGGGAGGATCACCCCTCCACTTT. Its protein is CASSPDRGGSPLHF.

The DNA of the CDR3 is TGTGCCAGCAGGGGCAACACCATATATTTT. It yields the protein CASRGNTIYF. J is TRBJ1-3 and V is TRBV6-5, with D uncertain. CDR3 length: 10 residues. The germline V gene has CDR1 MNHEY and CDR2 SVGAGI. The V end was cut by 6 bases, the J end by 7 bases, with 4 bases between.

The chain carries TRBV27 and TRBJ2-2; possibly TRBD2 for D (7 bases). The CDR3 is 15 residues long. Germline CDR1 is MNHEY and CDR2 is SMNVEV (reference sequence). The ends were cut back, 5 bases at V and 3 bases at J, with 13 bases in the middle. The DNA for the CDR3 is TGTGCCAGCAGTCCCGCGGGGGCGGACACCGGGGAGCTGTTTTTT. Translating gives CASSPAGADTGELFF.

This clone was observed once. This chain connects TRBV19 to TRBJ1-5; D may be TRBD1 (6 bases). CDR3 length equals 15 residues. V was shortened by 3 bases and J by 4 bases, with 13 bases between the two germline ends. Looked up from germline, CDR1 is LNHDA and CDR2 is SQIVND (reference sequence). CDR3 in DNA: TGTGCCAGTAGTATTTTGGGGGGGCCTAATCAGCCCCAGCATTTT. This codes for CASSILGGPNQPQHF.

This sequence joins TRBV3-1 (or the pseudogene TRBV3-2) and TRBJ2-7, with 7 bases fitting TRBD1. This CDR3 comprises 13 residues. The junction had 5 bases not matched to a gene; V was cut back by 6 bases and J by 3 bases. Germline values: CDR1 LGHDT, CDR2 YNNKEL (reference sequence). The chain's CDR3 is CASSRAGGYEQYF. The CDR3 nucleotides read TGTGCCAGCAGTCGAGCAGGGGGCTACGAGCAGTACTTC.

The chain carries TRBV11-2 and TRBJ1-2; 7 bases fit TRBD1. The CDR3 spans 13 residues. V lost 4 bases and J lost 7; bases outside the gene matches: 6. Germline V CDR1 and CDR2: SGHAT, FQNNGV. The CDR3 DNA sequence: TGTGCCAGCAGCTCTGAGGGGGCGGCTGGCTACACCTTC. Amino acids: CASSSEGAAGYTF.